This TCR beta chain was retrieved from a study of blood T cell repertoires in COVID-19. Repertoires were generated with immunoSEQ multiplex PCR, while TCRdb's copy carries only in-frame clones and drops some. The sample consists of fewer than 75,000 clones, roughly 90% of them appearing once. V was pared by 5 bases and J by 0 bases, with 7 bases of the junction left unmatched. The germline CDR1 and CDR2 sequences are SGHNT and YYREEE (reference sequence). The CDR3 has 16 amino acids. The rearrangement uses TRBV5-4 and TRBJ2-1; 8 positions match TRBD2. The source of this sequence is a human donor in a cohort sampled during active COVID-19. The sample consisted of peripheral blood. Written as DNA, the CDR3 is TGTGCCAGCAGGTCCGAGCGGGAGAGCTCCTACAATGAGCAGTTCTTC. Protein product: CASRSERESSYNEQFF.